This is a list of T cell receptor beta chains from one sample in a study of shared clonotypes between healthy human individuals. Assay: immunoSEQ multiplex PCR; the TCRdb copy retains only in-frame clones and omits some. The sample consists of under 1,900,000 clones, approximately 98.5% of them appearing once. Sequencing was carried out using naive CD4+ T cells sorted from blood. The receptors here all came from a man aged 25 to 40 in good health. CDR3s include the opening cysteine and the closing phenylalanine or tryptophan.

v_gene: TRBV6-4; j_gene: TRBJ1-2; CDR3aa: CASSRDRGPRSVGYTF
v_gene: TRBV28; j_gene: TRBJ2-2; CDR3aa: CASTSFFPGQPNTGELFF
v_gene: TRBV15; j_gene: TRBJ2-5; CDR3aa: CATSSMTVQETQYF
v_gene: TRBV25-1; j_gene: TRBJ2-7; CDR3aa: CASSDGRQVTYEQYF
v_gene: TRBV28; j_gene: TRBJ2-4; CDR3aa: CASGITMLAKNIQYF
v_gene: TRBV19; j_gene: TRBJ1-5; CDR3aa: CASSESRQGAVFNQPQHF
v_gene: TRBV18; j_gene: TRBJ2-2; CDR3aa: CASSPQRANTGELFF
v_gene: TRBV7-2; j_gene: TRBJ2-3; CDR3aa: CASSLVLRALADTDTQYF
v_gene: TRBV19; j_gene: TRBJ2-5; CDR3aa: CASSLGETQYF
v_gene: TRBV7-7; j_gene: TRBJ2-2; CDR3aa: CASSLDVGTGELFF
v_gene: TRBV6-1; j_gene: TRBJ2-4; CDR3aa: CASSSRWGDGNIQYF
v_gene: TRBV7-2; j_gene: TRBJ1-4; CDR3aa: CASSLRGGDEKLFF
v_gene: TRBV10-1; j_gene: TRBJ2-2; CDR3aa: CASSEQGATGELFF
v_gene: TRBV28; j_gene: TRBJ1-5; CDR3aa: CASPLRQGAFKGQPQHF
v_gene: TRBV9; j_gene: TRBJ2-6; CDR3aa: CASSRDTSGANVLTF
v_gene: TRBV5-4; j_gene: TRBJ1-2; CDR3aa: CASSTGQGVFGYTF
v_gene: TRBV5-4; j_gene: TRBJ2-7; CDR3aa: CASTPDSLSYEQYF
v_gene: TRBV11-2; j_gene: TRBJ2-7; CDR3aa: CASSLVIGGTSGEQYF
v_gene: TRBV25-1; j_gene: TRBJ2-1; CDR3aa: CASSSFVSGGGGEQFF
v_gene: TRBV11-2; j_gene: TRBJ2-2; CDR3aa: CASSLVYQKNTGELFF
v_gene: TRBV18; j_gene: TRBJ2-1; CDR3aa: CASSPDLPSYNEQFF
v_gene: TRBV7-8; j_gene: TRBJ2-7; CDR3aa: CASSFGTGEYEQYF
v_gene: TRBV5-1; j_gene: TRBJ1-4; CDR3aa: CASSDWTGATNEKLFF
v_gene: TRBV6-5; j_gene: TRBJ1-1; CDR3aa: CATRTGGLNTEAFF
v_gene: TRBV10-3; j_gene: TRBJ2-7; CDR3aa: CAISQDRGLDEQYF
v_gene: TRBV18; j_gene: TRBJ2-3; CDR3aa: CASSPKGGDTQYF
v_gene: TRBV7-6; j_gene: TRBJ2-3; CDR3aa: CASSWRVGSEDTQYF
v_gene: TRBV15; j_gene: TRBJ1-4; CDR3aa: CATHTSGAHEKLFF
v_gene: TRBV28; j_gene: TRBJ1-5; CDR3aa: CASKGKSRPQHF
v_gene: TRBV5-6; j_gene: TRBJ2-1; CDR3aa: CASSHKSGSKLHEQFF
v_gene: TRBV6-1; j_gene: TRBJ2-7; CDR3aa: CASSVGPYEQYF
v_gene: TRBV7-9; j_gene: TRBJ2-3; CDR3aa: CASSEFDVLAGGVTDTQYF
v_gene: TRBV30; j_gene: TRBJ1-5; CDR3aa: CAWSATGGQPQHF
v_gene: TRBV14; j_gene: TRBJ2-7; CDR3aa: CASSQSGRRYEQYF
v_gene: TRBV5-4; j_gene: TRBJ2-2; CDR3aa: CASSLLGGDTGELFF
v_gene: TRBV19; j_gene: TRBJ2-2; CDR3aa: CASSIARGTGELFF
v_gene: TRBV6-1; j_gene: TRBJ2-1; CDR3aa: CASSEWGIEQFF
v_gene: TRBV18; j_gene: TRBJ2-3; CDR3aa: CASSLAGTDTQYF
v_gene: TRBV5-1; j_gene: TRBJ2-4; CDR3aa: CASSLDFGTGKNIQYF
v_gene: TRBV7-9; j_gene: TRBJ2-7; CDR3aa: CASSLTGAQGYEQYF
v_gene: TRBV5-1; j_gene: TRBJ1-1; CDR3aa: CASSLAPNTEAFF
v_gene: TRBV25-1; j_gene: TRBJ1-2; CDR3aa: CASRAKGPNYGYTF
v_gene: TRBV7-2; j_gene: TRBJ2-3; CDR3aa: CASSLARTSSTDTQYF
v_gene: TRBV7-6; j_gene: TRBJ2-3; CDR3aa: CASSLGGRDTQYF
v_gene: TRBV11-2; j_gene: TRBJ2-7; CDR3aa: CASSLVTPWDLLPSYEQYF
v_gene: TRBV19; j_gene: TRBJ2-1; CDR3aa: CASSISRLAGGPFSYNEQFF
v_gene: TRBV18; j_gene: TRBJ2-6; CDR3aa: CASSNQGSGANVLTF